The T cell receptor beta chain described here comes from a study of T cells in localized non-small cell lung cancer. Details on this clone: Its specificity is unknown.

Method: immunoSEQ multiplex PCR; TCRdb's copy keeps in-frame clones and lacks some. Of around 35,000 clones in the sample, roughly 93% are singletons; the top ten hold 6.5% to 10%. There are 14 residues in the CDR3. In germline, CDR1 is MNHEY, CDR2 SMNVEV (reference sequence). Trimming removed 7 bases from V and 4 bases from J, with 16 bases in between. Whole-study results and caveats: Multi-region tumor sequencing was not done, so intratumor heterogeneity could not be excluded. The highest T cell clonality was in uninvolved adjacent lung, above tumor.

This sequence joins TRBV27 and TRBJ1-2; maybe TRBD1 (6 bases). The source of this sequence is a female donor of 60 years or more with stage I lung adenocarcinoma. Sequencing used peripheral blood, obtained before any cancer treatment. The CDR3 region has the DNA TGTGCCAGCACTCGGGGGGGCGGTGGCTATGGCTACACCTTC. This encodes CASTRGGGGYGYTF.